This TCR beta chain appears in the sequencing data of a study of blood T cell repertoires in COVID-19. Whole-study context: In each case, the material was cDNA or gDNA derived from T cells, B-cell-depleted T cells, or PBMCs.

Sequencing used immunoSEQ multiplex PCR; TCRdb keeps in-frame clones, though not all of them. The data contain 150,000 to 200,000 clones, 88% of them singletons. The CDR3 is 15 amino acids. CDR1 SGHAT and CDR2 FQNNGV come from the germline V gene. Trimming took 1 base from V and 0 from J, leaving 7 bases between them. Sequences were obtained from peripheral blood. This chain links TRBV11-2 with TRBJ2-1, with D uncertain. The clonotype comes from a man aged 60 to 69 with acute or convalescent COVID-19. The CDR3 here is CASSLVAVSYNEQFF. CDR3 in DNA: TGTGCCAGCAGCTTAGTTGCGGTCTCCTACAATGAGCAGTTCTTC.